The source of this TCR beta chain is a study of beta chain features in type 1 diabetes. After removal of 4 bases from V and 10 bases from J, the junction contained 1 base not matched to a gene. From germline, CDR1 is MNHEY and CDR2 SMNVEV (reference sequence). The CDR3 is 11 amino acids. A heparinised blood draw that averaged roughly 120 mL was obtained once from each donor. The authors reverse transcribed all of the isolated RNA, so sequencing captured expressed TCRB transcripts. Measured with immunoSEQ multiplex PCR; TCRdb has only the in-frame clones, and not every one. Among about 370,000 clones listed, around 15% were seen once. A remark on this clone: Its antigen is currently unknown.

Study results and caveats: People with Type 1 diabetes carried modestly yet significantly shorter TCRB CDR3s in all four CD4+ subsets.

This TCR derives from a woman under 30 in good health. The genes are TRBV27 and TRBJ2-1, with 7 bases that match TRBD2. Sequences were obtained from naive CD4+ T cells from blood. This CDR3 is CASSSRGEQFF. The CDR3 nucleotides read TGTGCCAGCAGTTCGCGGGGGGAGCAGTTCTTC.